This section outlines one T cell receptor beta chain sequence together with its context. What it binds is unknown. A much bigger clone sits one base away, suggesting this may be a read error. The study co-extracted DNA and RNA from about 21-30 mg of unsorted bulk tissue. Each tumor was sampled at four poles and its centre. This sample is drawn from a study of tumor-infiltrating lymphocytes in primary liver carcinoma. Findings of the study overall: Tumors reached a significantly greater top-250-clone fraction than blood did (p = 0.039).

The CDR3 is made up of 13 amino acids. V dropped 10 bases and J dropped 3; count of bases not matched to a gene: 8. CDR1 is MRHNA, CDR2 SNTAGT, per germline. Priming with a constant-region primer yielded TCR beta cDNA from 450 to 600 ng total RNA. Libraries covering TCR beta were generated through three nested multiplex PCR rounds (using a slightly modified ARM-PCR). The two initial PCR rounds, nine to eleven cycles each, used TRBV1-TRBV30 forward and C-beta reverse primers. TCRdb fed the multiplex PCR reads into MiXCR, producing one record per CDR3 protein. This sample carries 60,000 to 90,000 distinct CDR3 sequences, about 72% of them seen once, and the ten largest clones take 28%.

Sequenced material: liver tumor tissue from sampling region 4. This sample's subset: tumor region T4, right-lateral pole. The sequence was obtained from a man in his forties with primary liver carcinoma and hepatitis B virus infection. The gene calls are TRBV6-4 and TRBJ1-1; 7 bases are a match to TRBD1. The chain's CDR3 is CANRRQGDTEAFF. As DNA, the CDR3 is TGTGCCAACAGGCGGCAGGGGGACACTGAAGCTTTCTTT.